One and the same sample provided the 23 T cell receptor beta chains below, sequenced in a study of shared clonotypes between healthy human individuals. The assay was immunoSEQ multiplex PCR, and TCRdb's table has in-frame clones only and misses some. The sample holds around 2,000,000 clones, about 95% seen once. Naive-designated CD8 cells lacked CD45RO, were positively enriched for CCR7, and omitted terminally differentiated effector memory CD45RA+ cells. Sequenced: naive CD8+ T cells sorted from blood. The receptors were sampled from a man aged 18 to 29 in good health.

The chain combines TRBV19 with TRBJ1-5; the D is unclear. Germline values: CDR1 LNHDA, CDR2 SQIVND (reference sequence). The CDR3 contains 13 residues. V lost 3 bases and J 3 bases, leaving 6 bases between the germline ends. The DNA for the CDR3 is TGTGCCAGTAGTATTAGCGCCAATCAGCCCCAGCATTTT. As protein: CASSISANQPQHF.

This CDR3 reads CASTGTGRNTEAFF. The CDR3 nucleotides are TGTGCCAGCACTGGGACAGGACGGAACACTGAAGCTTTCTTT. The chain is built from TRBV7-9 and TRBJ1-1, with 8 nucleotides matching TRBD1. Germline-derived CDR1 and CDR2 are SEHNR and FQNEAQ (reference sequence). This CDR3 contains 14 residues. Trimming removed 7 bases from V and 1 base from J; junction bases left unmatched: 5. Variable domain in full (rest from reference TRBV7-9 and TRBJ1-1): DTGVSQNPRHKITKRGQNVTFRCDPISEHNRLYWYRQTLGQGPEFLTYFQNEAQLEKSRLLSDRFSAERPKGSFSTLEIQRTEQGDSAMYLCASTGTGRNTEAFFGQGTRLTVV.

The chain is built from TRBV2 and TRBJ2-3, with D possibly matching TRBD1 (5 bases). CDR1 is SNHLY, CDR2 FYNNEI, per germline. The CDR3 has 18 amino acids. V dropped 4 bases and J dropped 3 bases, with 23 bases sitting between them. As DNA, the CDR3 is TGTGCCAGCAGTGGAGGTGTAGAAGGGGCCCCCGGTACAGATACGCAGTATTTT. It codes for CASSGGVEGAPGTDTQYF.

V gene TRBV6-5 combines with J gene TRBJ2-7; D possibly corresponds to TRBD2 (5 bases). The length of the CDR3 is 12 residues. CDR1 is MNHEY, CDR2 SVGAGI, per germline. Trimming pared 8 bases from V and 2 bases from J, leaving 10 bases between. CDR3 sequence: CASEGEAYEQYF. The CDR3 DNA is TGTGCCAGCGAGGGCGAGGCCTACGAGCAGTACTTC.

The chain links TRBV9 to TRBJ1-2, with 8 bases identical to TRBD1. Trimming took 1 base from V and 5 from J; bases not matched to a gene: 4. The CDR3 contains 14 residues. Germline CDR1 and CDR2: SGDLS and YYNGEE. CDR3 loop: CASSVTTGDYGYTF. The CDR3 nucleotides read TGTGCCAGCAGCGTAACGACAGGGGATTATGGCTACACCTTC.

V is TRBV19 and J is TRBJ2-2; 14 bases align to TRBD2. Germline CDR1 reads LNHDA; CDR2 reads SQIVND (reference sequence). V lost 11 bases to trimming and J lost 2 bases; unmatched junction nucleotides: 7. CDR3 length: 16 residues. The CDR3 loop reads CASWGLAGENTGELFF. The CDR3 coding sequence is TGTGCCTCCTGGGGACTAGCGGGGGAAAACACCGGGGAGCTGTTTTTT.

The chain links TRBV2 to TRBJ2-1, with D perhaps TRBD2 (5 bases). Germline-derived CDR1 and CDR2 are SNHLY and FYNNEI. This CDR3 comprises 16 residues. V lost 3 bases to trimming and J lost 3 bases, with 15 bases between them. The CDR3 nucleotides read TGTGCCAGCAGTGATTTAGGACTGGAGGTCTACAATGAGCAGTTCTTC. It codes for CASSDLGLEVYNEQFF.

This clone appeared a few times. V and J are TRBV9 and TRBJ1-5; TRBD1 is a possible D gene (6 bases). In germline, CDR1 is SGDLS, CDR2 YYNGEE. V gave up 2 bases and J gave up 4 bases, with 13 bases separating them. There are 15 residues in the CDR3. Here the CDR3 reads CASSVAGDLNQPQHF. The CDR3 nucleotides are TGTGCCAGCAGCGTCGCAGGGGATCTTAATCAGCCCCAGCATTTT. The whole variable domain, remainder taken from reference TRBV9 and TRBJ1-5, is DSGVTQTPKHLITATGQRVTLRCSPRSGDLSVYWYQQSLDQGLQFLIQYYNGEERAKGNILERFSAQQFPDLHSELNLSSLELGDSALYFCASSVAGDLNQPQHFGDGTRLSIL.

The chain is built from TRBV27 and TRBJ2-7, with D unresolved. The V gene lost 1 base and the J gene lost 4 bases, with 11 bases spanning the gap. The CDR3 spans 14 residues. The germline gives CDR1 MNHEY, CDR2 SMNVEV (reference sequence). For the CDR3, the DNA is TGTGCCAGCAGTTTATGGGCGGAAAAGTACGAGCAGTACTTC. This encodes CASSLWAEKYEQYF.

This chain joins TRBV18 and TRBJ2-5; D is possibly TRBD2 (6 bases). Germline V CDR1 and CDR2: KGHSH, LQKENI. The CDR3 length is 16 residues. Deletions cut 5 bases from V and 4 bases from J, with 20 bases between. CDR3 region: CASSSSEEGRAETQYF. Here the CDR3 DNA reads TGTGCCAGCTCATCATCAGAGGAGGGCCGGGCAGAGACCCAGTACTTC.

As regards this clone: At one boundary the junction diverges from the germline segment, which might be a read error. The chain links TRBV2 to TRBJ1-6; 7 nucleotides agree with TRBD1. CDR1 and CDR2 (germline): SNHLY, FYNNEI. This CDR3 has 12 amino acids. The chain's CDR3 is CASSDEGGQADF. Here the CDR3 DNA reads TGTGCCAGCAGTGATGAGGGCGGACAGGCCGACTTT.

The chain uses TRBV6-5 and TRBJ1-2; TRBD1 agrees at 9 bases. V was pared by 0 bases and J by 2 bases, with 4 bases of the junction left unmatched. Germline values: CDR1 MNHEY, CDR2 SVGAGI. The CDR3 is made up of 16 amino acids. The CDR3 nucleotides are TGTGCCAGCAGTTACTCGACAGGGGGAAGAAACTATGGCTACACCTTC. Protein product: CASSYSTGGRNYGYTF.

V gene TRBV7-2 combines with J gene TRBJ2-1, with D perhaps being TRBD1 or TRBD2 (6 bases each). The CDR3 loop spans 16 amino acids. Per the germline V gene, CDR1 is SGHTA and CDR2 is FQGNSA. Trimming left V 5 bases short and J 1 base short, with 15 bases between. For the CDR3, the DNA is TGTGCCAGCAGCCCTAACCGGGGGCCGTCCTACAATGAGCAGTTCTTC. Amino acids: CASSPNRGPSYNEQFF.

This chain joins TRBV11-2 and TRBJ2-5, with a tentative D call TRBD1 (6 bases). The CDR3 length is 13 residues. Looked up from germline, CDR1 is SGHAT and CDR2 is FQNNGV. V was cut by 8 bases and J by 1 base, with 11 bases left in between. The CDR3 DNA reads TGTGCCAGCCATGGGACAATCCAAGAGACCCAGTACTTC. This sequence encodes CASHGTIQETQYF. Complete variable domain (other parts from reference TRBV11-2 and TRBJ2-5): EAGVAQSPRYKIIEKRQSVAFWCNPISGHATLYWYQQILGQGPKLLIQFQNNGVVDDSQLPKDRFSAERLKGVDSTLKIQPAKLEDSAVYLCASHGTIQETQYFGPGTRLLVL.

The chain uses TRBV7-9 and TRBJ1-1, with D perhaps TRBD1 (5 bases). There are 18 residues in the CDR3. In germline, CDR1 is SEHNR, CDR2 FQNEAQ (reference sequence). V was clipped by 3 bases and J by 1 base, with 21 bases between them. CDR3 protein: CASSFSQGAHPSNTEAFF. CDR3 coding DNA: TGTGCCAGCAGCTTTTCGCAGGGAGCCCACCCATCGAACACTGAAGCTTTCTTT. Combining the CDR3 with reference TRBV7-9 and TRBJ1-1 gives the whole variable domain DTGVSQNPRHKITKRGQNVTFRCDPISEHNRLYWYRQTLGQGPEFLTYFQNEAQLEKSRLLSDRFSAERPKGSFSTLEIQRTEQGDSAMYLCASSFSQGAHPSNTEAFFGQGTRLTVV.

The V and J genes are TRBV4-3 and TRBJ1-2; 10 bases are shared with TRBD1. The CDR3 runs 19 residues. The germline V gene has CDR1 LGHNA and CDR2 YSLEER. The V and J ends lost 0 bases and 4 bases, in that order; junction bases with no gene match: 14. CDR3 loop: CASSQDITTPGTGVYGYTF. CDR3 DNA sequence: TGCGCCAGCAGCCAAGACATAACAACACCCGGGACAGGGGTCTATGGCTACACCTTC.

The chain couples TRBV27 to TRBJ2-7; TRBD1 is a possible D gene (6 bases). V dropped 2 bases and J dropped 2 bases, with 13 bases sitting between them. The germline gives CDR1 MNHEY, CDR2 SMNVEV (reference sequence). This CDR3 region has 15 residues. The CDR3 loop is CASSLLTDRPYEQYF. CDR3 bases: TGTGCCAGCAGTTTACTAACCGACAGGCCCTACGAGCAGTACTTC.

This chain links TRBV27 with TRBJ2-7; 9 nucleotides agree with TRBD2. The trim removed 8 bases at V and 4 bases at J, leaving 6 bases unmatched. This CDR3 has 13 amino acids. Germline V gives CDR1 MNHEY, CDR2 SMNVEV (reference sequence). DNA of the CDR3: TGTGCCAGCCGGACCCTAGCGGGGTACGAGCAGTACTTC. Its protein product is CASRTLAGYEQYF.

As DNA, the CDR3 is TGTGCCAGCAGCTTAGATGGGACAGGACGTATGGACGGGGAGCTGTTTTTT. Translation: CASSLDGTGRMDGELFF. The J gene is TRBJ2-2, the V gene TRBV7-9; TRBD1 matches at 8 bases. The J segment lost 7 bases and the V segment lost 1 base, leaving 11 bases of the junction unmatched. Germline loops: CDR1 SEHNR, CDR2 FQNEAQ (reference sequence). This CDR3 comprises 17 residues.

V is TRBV25-1 and J is TRBJ2-7; tentatively, D is TRBD1 (5 bases). The V and J ends lost 1 base and 0 bases respectively, with 7 bases between them. The CDR3 is 14 amino acids. Germline loops: CDR1 MGHDK, CDR2 SYGVNS. CDR3 residues: CASSEWGYSYEQYF. CDR3 sequence (DNA): TGTGCCAGCAGTGAATGGGGCTACTCCTACGAGCAGTACTTC.

The V gene is TRBV7-2, the J gene TRBJ2-7, with 9 positions matching TRBD1. With V trimmed by 4 bases and J by 2 bases, 6 bases remained unmatched. CDR3 length equals 15 residues. Germline CDR1 and CDR2: SGHTA and FQGNSA. Written as DNA, the CDR3 is TGTGCCAGCAGCTACAGGGGGCTACTTACCTACGAGCAGTACTTC. It yields the protein CASSYRGLLTYEQYF.

The V call is TRBV11-2, the J call TRBJ1-6, with a weak D call TRBD1 (5 bases). The V end was cut by 5 bases, the J end by 7 bases, with 6 bases between. Germline loops: CDR1 SGHAT, CDR2 FQNNGV. This CDR3 contains 12 residues. CDR3 in amino acids: CASSAGNSPLHF. The CDR3 nucleotides read TGTGCCAGCAGCGCAGGGAATTCACCCCTCCACTTT.

This sequence joins TRBV2 and TRBJ2-5; D may be TRBD1 or TRBD2 (6 bases each). This CDR3 spans 13 amino acids. Trimming cost V 7 bases and J 0 bases, with 9 bases left between them. CDR1 and CDR2 from the germline V gene are SNHLY and FYNNEI. The CDR3, as DNA: TGTGCCAGCATAGGGGGGTACCAAGAGACCCAGTACTTC. Translated, it gives CASIGGYQETQYF.